This entry lists 29 T cell receptor beta chains sequenced from one sample in a study of blood T cells in healthy people across ages (dated by TCRdb to the mid-2010s). The protocol used for the library was 5' RACE. TCRdb lists the instrument as Illumina HiSeq 2500. A second PCR of about 6 to 11 cycles was performed with a sample-barcoded 5' primer and a J-beta primer mix. TCRdb reanalyzed the raw reads on its own, using fastp at Q25 for trimming and MiXCR for clone calling, and kept in-frame beta chains. Each entry is one CDR3 protein sequence, shown with its most common DNA and genes. Recorded for this sample are 800,000 to 950,000 distinct CDR3 sequences; around 49% of them occurred a single time. The ten largest clones represent 13% of the sample. Material for sequencing was blood. All receptors come from a man aged 30 to 45 in good health.

This rearrangement joins TRBV3-1 to TRBJ2-7, with D possibly being TRBD2 (6 bases). The CDR3 sequence is 16 residues long. Trimming left V 1 base short and J 0 bases short, with 13 bases between. The germline V gene encodes CDR1 LGHDT and CDR2 YNNKEL (reference sequence). CDR3 sequence (DNA): TGTGCCAGCAGCCAAGGCCCGGGACTCCGCTCCTACGAGCAGTACTTC. This sequence encodes CASSQGPGLRSYEQYF.

For this clonotype: A much more abundant neighbour one base away suggests this may be a read error. The J gene is TRBJ2-3, the V gene TRBV28, with 8 bases fitting TRBD2. CDR3 length equals 14 residues. After removal of 5 bases from V and 6 bases from J, the junction contained 7 bases not matched to a gene. CDR1 is MDHEN and CDR2 is SYDVKM in the germline V gene. The CDR3 here is CASSVGGLDDTQYF. The CDR3 nucleotides read TGTGCCAGCAGTGTAGGGGGACTAGACGATACGCAGTATTTT.

The chain uses TRBV12-3 or TRBV12-4 and TRBJ2-2; a weak D match, TRBD2 (6 bases). CDR3 length equals 15 residues. V gave up 3 bases and J gave up 1 base, with 9 bases separating them. The CDR3 sequence: CASSFYGGNTGELFF. CDR3 DNA sequence: TGTGCCAGCAGTTTCTACGGGGGGAACACCGGGGAGCTGTTTTTT.

J is TRBJ2-1 and V is TRBV7-2; 8 bases match TRBD1. CDR3 length: 16 residues. Germline CDR1 SGHTA, CDR2 FQGNSA. V lost 3 bases, J lost 9 bases, and 13 bases stayed unmatched. The CDR3 region is CASSFTQDRAFGEQFF. The CDR3, as DNA: TGTGCCAGCAGCTTCACCCAGGACAGGGCTTTTGGTGAGCAGTTCTTC.

Points on this clonotype: Germline and junction disagree at one end, which may indicate a read error. The rearrangement joins TRBV20-1 to TRBJ2-6; D may be TRBD1 or TRBD2 (5 bases each). This CDR3 region has 17 residues. Germline values: CDR1 DFQATT, CDR2 SNEGSKA (reference sequence). CDR3 protein: CGARDGGHSSGANVLTF. The CDR3 region has the DNA TGCGGTGCTAGAGATGGAGGACACAGCTCTGGGGCCAACGTCCTGACTTTC.

This rearrangement joins TRBV6-5 to TRBJ2-3; D may correspond to TRBD1 or TRBD2 (5 bases each). Per germline, CDR1 MNHEY and CDR2 SVGAGI. V lost 1 base and J 2 bases, leaving 13 bases between the germline ends. The CDR3 has 16 residues. This chain's CDR3 is CASSYWGTAPTDTQYF. CDR3 DNA: TGTGCCAGCAGTTACTGGGGGACGGCGCCCACAGATACGCAGTATTTT.

The rearrangement uses TRBV10-3 and TRBJ2-5; D is ambiguous. Germline V gives CDR1 ENHRY, CDR2 SYGVKD. Trimming took off 8 bases at V and 1 base at J, with 14 bases between the two ends. This CDR3 spans 14 amino acids. The chain's CDR3 is CAISYGRSQETQYF. The CDR3 DNA is TGTGCCATCTCCTACGGACGGAGCCAAGAGACCCAGTACTTC.

The CDR3 region has the DNA TGTGCCATCACACCTCCTTACACAGATACGCAGTATTTT. As protein: CAITPPYTDTQYF. The rearrangement joins TRBV25-1 to TRBJ2-3, with D uncertain. From germline, CDR1 is MGHDK and CDR2 SYGVNS. The CDR3 totals 13 residues. Trimming removed 10 bases from V and 2 bases from J, with 13 bases in between.

This chain links TRBV5-1 with TRBJ1-2; possible D gene TRBD1, 6 bases. The ends were cut back, 6 bases at V and 6 bases at J, with 27 bases in the middle. Per germline, CDR1 SGHRS and CDR2 YFSETQ. The length of the CDR3 is 17 residues. CDR3 sequence reads: CASTGSDRIGGNHGYTF. The DNA for the CDR3 is TGCGCCAGCACCGGGTCCGACAGGATAGGAGGAAATCATGGCTACACCTTC. Based on the CDR3 plus reference TRBV5-1 and TRBJ1-2, the full variable domain is KAGVTQTPRYLIKTRGQQVTLSCSPISGHRSVSWYQQTPGQGLQFLFEYFSETQRNKGNFPGRFSGRQFSNSRSEMNVSTLELGDSALYLCASTGSDRIGGNHGYTFGSGTRLTVV.

On this clonotype itself: One end of the junction does not line up with germline, which may come from a read error. This sequence joins TRBV13 and TRBJ1-2; possibly TRBD1 for D (5 bases). The CDR3 is 14 residues long. CDR1 is PRHDT, CDR2 FYEKMQ, per germline (reference sequence). The CDR3 loop is CASRRDATNYGYTF. The CDR3 DNA reads TGCGCCAGCAGGAGGGACGCAACTAACTATGGCTACACCTTC.

This clonotype was observed a few times. V gene TRBV12-3 or TRBV12-4 combines with J gene TRBJ1-2, with D possibly matching TRBD1 (5 bases). Trimming removed 5 bases from V and 7 bases from J, with 20 bases in between. CDR3 length: 15 amino acids. The CDR3 DNA is TGTGCCAGCAGTCCCGCGGGTAGGGGCGCCGCTGGCTACACCTTC. This gives the protein CASSPAGRGAAGYTF.

The chain couples TRBV5-1 to TRBJ1-4; D not resolved. The CDR3 totals 15 residues. Trimming cost V 0 bases and J 5 bases, with 11 bases left between them. Per germline, CDR1 SGHRS and CDR2 YFSETQ. CDR3 residues: CASSLEVRGNEKLFF. Here the CDR3 DNA reads TGCGCCAGCAGCTTGGAGGTCCGAGGAAATGAAAAACTGTTTTTT.

This clonotype has only a few counts. This chain connects TRBV27 to TRBJ1-2; a weak D match, TRBD1 (5 bases). The V gene's germline CDR1 is MNHEY and CDR2 SMNVEV (reference sequence). The V gene lost 6 bases and the J gene lost 2 bases, with 19 bases spanning the gap. The CDR3 sequence is 16 residues long. This CDR3 reads CASSYGGAPANYGYTF. The CDR3 region has the DNA TGTGCCAGCAGCTATGGAGGGGCTCCCGCAAACTATGGCTACACCTTC.

The sample holds a few counts of this clonotype. The gene calls are TRBV6-5 and TRBJ2-5; TRBD2 matches 9 bases. V was pared by 1 base and J by 5 bases, with 5 bases of the junction left unmatched. Germline-derived CDR1 and CDR2 are MNHEY and SVGAGI. CDR3 size: 15 residues. In DNA, the CDR3 is TGTGCCAGCAGTTACTTTAGCGGGAGAGCGGAGACCCAGTACTTC. It codes for CASSYFSGRAETQYF.

V gene TRBV3-1 combines with J gene TRBJ2-3; D is perhaps TRBD2 (6 bases). CDR1 is LGHDT, CDR2 YNNKEL, per germline (reference sequence). V dropped 1 base and J dropped 6 bases, with 14 bases sitting between them. The length of the CDR3 is 15 residues. CDR3: CASSQGTTSVDTQYF. The CDR3 DNA is TGTGCCAGCAGCCAAGGGACTACCTCCGTGGATACGCAGTATTTT.

A note on this clonotype: Germline and junction disagree at one end, which may indicate a read error. The rearrangement links TRBV7-9 to TRBJ2-1, with TRBD2 as a possible D gene (7 bases). This CDR3 is 13 amino acids long. Per the germline V gene, CDR1 is SEHNR and CDR2 is FQNEAQ (reference sequence). CDR3 in amino acids: CASSPSGGNKQFF. The CDR3 coding sequence is TGTGCCAGCAGCCCCTCGGGGGGCAATAAGCAGTTCTTC.

This clonotype is a singleton in its sample. The chain recombines TRBV6-2 or TRBV6-3 with TRBJ2-1; the match to TRBD2 covers 12 bases. Germline CDR1 MNHEY, CDR2 SVGEGT. The CDR3 totals 20 residues. Trimming took 6 bases from V and 15 from J; bases not matched to a gene: 30. The CDR3 DNA is TGTGCCAGCAGCATTAACCAGGGGAGAGGACTAGCGGGGACCGTGGATGGGCTGTTCTTC. This sequence encodes CASSINQGRGLAGTVDGLFF.

J is TRBJ1-2 and V is TRBV6-1, with 9 bases that match TRBD1. The CDR3 runs 14 residues. V shed 8 bases, J shed 4 bases, and the junction held 8 bases outside the gene matches. Per the germline V gene, CDR1 is MNHNS and CDR2 is SASEGT. As DNA, the CDR3 is TGTGCCAGCGTACTGGGACAGGGCGCCTATGGCTACACCTTC. Translation: CASVLGQGAYGYTF.

V gene TRBV7-9 combines with J gene TRBJ1-1; 8 bases are a match to TRBD1. The length of the CDR3 is 14 residues. CDR1 is SEHNR and CDR2 is FQNEAQ in the germline V gene (reference sequence). Trimming removed 2 bases from V and 11 bases from J; junction bases left unmatched: 10. For the CDR3, the DNA is TGTGCCAGCAGCTTAAGCCAGGGGGCTTGGGGCGCTTTCTTT. This codes for CASSLSQGAWGAFF.

This clonotype turned up a few times. A much more abundant neighbour one base away suggests this may be a read error. This sequence joins TRBV28 and TRBJ2-5; the D is unclear. From germline, CDR1 is MDHEN and CDR2 SYDVKM. The CDR3 has 13 residues. CDR3 nucleotides: TGTGCCGGCAGTCTCGAGATAACAGCCTACCAGTACTTC. Translation: CAGSLEITAYQYF.

There are a few counts of this clonotype. The rearrangement links TRBV4-3 to TRBJ2-3, with D uncertain. The CDR3 covers 13 residues. V shed 4 bases and J shed 7 bases, with 12 bases lying between them. Germline CDR1 reads LGHNA; CDR2 reads YSLEER. The CDR3 DNA is TGCGCCAGCAGCCCTGAAGCCAGGAATACGCAGTATTTT. Residues: CASSPEARNTQYF.

The gene calls are TRBV12-3 or TRBV12-4 and TRBJ2-4; D remains unclear. TRBJ2-5 matches the DNA end more closely, so the J call is doubtful. The CDR3 length is 14 residues. CDR3 in DNA: TGTGCCAGCTCTACCATGGTGTCCGGGGAGACCCAGTACTTC. Residues: CASSTMVSGETQYF.

This clonotype came up a few times. The chain has TRBV20-1 and TRBJ2-5; tentatively, D is TRBD2 (6 bases). Looked up from germline, CDR1 is DFQATT and CDR2 is SNEGSKA (reference sequence). The CDR3 runs 13 residues. The CDR3 loop is CSAGTVAKETQYF. CDR3 nucleotide sequence: TGCAGCGCGGGGACGGTGGCTAAAGAGACCCAGTACTTC.

This clonotype was detected a few times. The chain carries TRBV11-3 and TRBJ2-5, with a possible D match to TRBD2 (5 bases). With the DNA end fitting TRBJ2-7 better, the J assignment may be wrong. The CDR3 has 14 residues. Germline CDR1 SGHNT, CDR2 YENEEA. The CDR3 sequence: CASSLWGVGSEQYF. The CDR3 bases are TGTGCCAGCAGCTTATGGGGAGTAGGGTCCGAGCAGTACTTC.

J is TRBJ2-3 and V is TRBV4-2; maybe TRBD2 (5 bases). V dropped 0 bases and J dropped 1 base, with 8 bases sitting between them. This CDR3 has 15 residues. Germline loops: CDR1 LGHNA, CDR2 YNFKEQ. The DNA for the CDR3 is TGTGCCAGCAGCCAAGAAGCCGGGGGCACAGATACGCAGTATTTT. Amino acid sequence: CASSQEAGGTDTQYF.

Only a few counts were recorded for this clonotype. The chain combines TRBV12-3 or TRBV12-4 with TRBJ2-7; D is unclear. Deletions cut 8 bases from V and 0 bases from J, with 14 bases between. The CDR3 sequence is 14 residues long. The DNA for the CDR3 is TGTGCCAGCCGTAGTGGTAGCAGCTCCTACGAGCAGTACTTC. Translated: CASRSGSSSYEQYF.

This clonotype was counted a few times. V gene TRBV7-2 combines with J gene TRBJ1-2; D ambiguous. Germline lookup yields CDR1 SGHTA and CDR2 FQGNSA. The CDR3 loop spans 15 amino acids. The V end was cut by 1 base, the J end by 4 bases, with 13 bases between. Here the CDR3 reads CASSLVVRSPYGYTF. The DNA for the CDR3 is TGTGCCAGCAGCTTAGTGGTCAGGAGTCCCTATGGCTACACCTTC.

The chain links TRBV5-1 to TRBJ2-5; possible D gene TRBD1, 6 bases. Deletions cut 2 bases from V and 4 bases from J, with 18 bases between. The CDR3 runs 16 residues. Germline V gene sequence: CDR1 SGHRS, CDR2 YFSETQ. CDR3 DNA: TGCGCCAGCAGCTTTAATCTACAGGGTAGTGGAGAGACCCAGTACTTC. This sequence encodes CASSFNLQGSGETQYF.

The chain uses TRBV7-9 and TRBJ2-7; D remains ambiguous. The better agreement between TRBJ2-5 and the DNA end casts doubt on the J call. Germline V gives CDR1 SEHNR, CDR2 FQNEAQ (reference sequence). This CDR3 contains 14 residues. CDR3 amino acids: CASSPILGKETQYF. The CDR3 DNA is TGTGCCAGCAGCCCCATTCTGGGCAAAGAGACCCAGTACTTC.